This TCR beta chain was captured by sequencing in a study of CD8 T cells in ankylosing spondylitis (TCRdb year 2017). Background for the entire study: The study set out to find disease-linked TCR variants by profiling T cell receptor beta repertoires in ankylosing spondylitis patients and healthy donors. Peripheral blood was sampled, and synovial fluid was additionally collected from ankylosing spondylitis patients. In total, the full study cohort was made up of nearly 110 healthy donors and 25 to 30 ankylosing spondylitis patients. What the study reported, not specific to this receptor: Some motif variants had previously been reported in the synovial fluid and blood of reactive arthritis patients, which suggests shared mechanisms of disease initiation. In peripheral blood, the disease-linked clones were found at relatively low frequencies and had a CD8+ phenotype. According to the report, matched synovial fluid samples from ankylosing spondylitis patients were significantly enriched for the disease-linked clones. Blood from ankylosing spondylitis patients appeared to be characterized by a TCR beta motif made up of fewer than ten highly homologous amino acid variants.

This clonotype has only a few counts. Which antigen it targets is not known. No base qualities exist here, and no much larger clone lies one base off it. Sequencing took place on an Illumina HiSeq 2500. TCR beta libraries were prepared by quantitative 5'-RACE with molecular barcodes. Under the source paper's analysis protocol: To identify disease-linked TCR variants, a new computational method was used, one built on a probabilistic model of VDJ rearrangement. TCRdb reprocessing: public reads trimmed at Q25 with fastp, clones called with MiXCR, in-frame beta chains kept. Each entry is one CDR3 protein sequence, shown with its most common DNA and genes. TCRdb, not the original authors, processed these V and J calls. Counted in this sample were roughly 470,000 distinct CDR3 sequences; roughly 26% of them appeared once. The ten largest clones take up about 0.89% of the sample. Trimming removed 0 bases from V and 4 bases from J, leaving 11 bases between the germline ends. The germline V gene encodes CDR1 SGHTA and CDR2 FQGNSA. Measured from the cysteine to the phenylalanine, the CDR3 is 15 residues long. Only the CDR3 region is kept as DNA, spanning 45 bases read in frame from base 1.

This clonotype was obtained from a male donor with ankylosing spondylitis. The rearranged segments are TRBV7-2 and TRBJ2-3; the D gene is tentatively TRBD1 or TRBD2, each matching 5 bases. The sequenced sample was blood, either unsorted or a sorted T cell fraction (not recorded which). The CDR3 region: CASSLAKGSPDTQYF. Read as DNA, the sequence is TGTGCCAGCAGCTTAGCGAAGGGGAGCCCAGATACGCAGTATTTT.